The T cell receptor (beta chain) under discussion was sequenced for a study of graft-versus-host responses after intestinal transplantation. About the study: Those transplanted obtained multivisceral, liver-intestinal, or isolated intestinal grafts.

To note about this clone: Its antigen is undetermined.

Findings of the study overall: GvH clones were identified in recipient marrow, with some first appearing in ileum or blood. High graft-versus-host to host-versus-graft clonal ratios were found in allografts of patients who had graft-donor T cell macrochimerism.

TCRdb's table, derived via immunoSEQ multiplex PCR, lists solely in-frame clones and lacks some. The sample includes 25,000 to 30,000 clones, around 76% of them seen just once. V trimming: 2 bases; J trimming: 6 bases; junction bases outside the gene matches: 6. Germline V lookup: CDR1 SGHTS, CDR2 YDEGEE. The CDR3 is made up of 15 amino acids. The chain combines TRBV5-8 with TRBJ2-1; 9 nucleotides line up with TRBD1. The sample was unstimulated CD4+ T cells sorted from spleen or lymph node cells, taken before intestinal transplant. This receptor was identified in a human donor who received an intestinal transplant. CDR3 in amino acids: CASSFPGQGINEQFF. The DNA for the CDR3 is TGTGCCAGCAGCTTCCCGGGACAGGGTATCAATGAGCAGTTCTTC.